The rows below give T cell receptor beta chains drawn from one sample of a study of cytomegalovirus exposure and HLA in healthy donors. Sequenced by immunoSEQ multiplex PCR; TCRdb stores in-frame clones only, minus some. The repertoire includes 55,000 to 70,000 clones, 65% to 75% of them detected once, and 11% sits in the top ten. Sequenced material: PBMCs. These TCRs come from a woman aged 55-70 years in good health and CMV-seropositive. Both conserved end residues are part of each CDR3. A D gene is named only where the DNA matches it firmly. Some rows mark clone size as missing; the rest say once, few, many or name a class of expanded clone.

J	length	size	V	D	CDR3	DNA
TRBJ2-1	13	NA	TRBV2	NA	CASSDGGEGEQFF	TGTGCCAGCAGCGACGGGGGAGAGGGTGAGCAGTTCTTC
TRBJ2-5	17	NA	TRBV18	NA	CASSPTRQDPVSGAQYF	TGTGCCAGCTCACCGACTCGACAGGACCCGGTGTCAGGGGCCCAGTACTTC
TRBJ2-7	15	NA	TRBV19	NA	CASSLKAVPSYEQYF	TGTGCCAGTAGTCTAAAGGCGGTCCCGTCCTACGAGCAGTACTTC
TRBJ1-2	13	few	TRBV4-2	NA	CASSQVGGEGYTF	TGTGCCAGCAGCCAAGTGGGAGGGGAAGGCTACACCTTC
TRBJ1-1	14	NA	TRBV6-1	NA	CASSKDSMNTEAFF	TGTGCCAGCAGTAAAGACAGCATGAACACTGAAGCTTTCTTT
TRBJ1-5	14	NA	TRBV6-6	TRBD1	CASNLGTDNQPQHF	TGTGCCAGCAACCTAGGGACAGACAATCAGCCCCAGCATTTT
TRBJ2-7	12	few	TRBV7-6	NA	CASSLGADEQYF	TGTGCCAGCAGCTTGGGAGCGGACGAGCAGTACTTC
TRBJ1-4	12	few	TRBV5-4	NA	CASSLNSEKLFF	TGTGCCAGCAGCTTGAACAGTGAAAAACTGTTTTTT
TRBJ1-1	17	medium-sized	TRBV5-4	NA	CASSITLTGTGRVEAFF	TGTGCCAGCAGCATAACATTAACAGGGACCGGAAGGGTTGAAGCTTTCTTT
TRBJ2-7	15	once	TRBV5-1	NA	CASSPLGDGPYEQYF	TGCGCCAGCAGCCCACTCGGGGATGGGCCCTACGAGCAGTACTTC
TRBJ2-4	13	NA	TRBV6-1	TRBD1	CAGGQVAGSIQYF	TGTGCCGGGGGACAGGTGGCTGGGAGCATTCAGTACTTC
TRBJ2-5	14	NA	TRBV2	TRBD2	CASRAGLKQETQYF	TGTGCCAGCAGAGCGGGACTAAAGCAAGAGACCCAGTACTTC
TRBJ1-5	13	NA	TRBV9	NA	CASSVGQNQPQHF	TGTGCCAGCAGCGTAGGCCAGAATCAGCCCCAGCATTTT
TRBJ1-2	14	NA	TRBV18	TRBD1	CASSPGGQLYGYTF	TGTGCCAGCTCACCAGGGGGACAGCTCTATGGCTACACCTTC
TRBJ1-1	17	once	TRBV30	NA	CARNTGLGGVQNTEAFF	TGTGCCCGAAATACAGGGCTTGGAGGTGTCCAGAACACTGAAGCTTTCTTT
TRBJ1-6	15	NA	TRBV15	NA	CATKAGRGRNSPLHF	TGTGCCACCAAAGCCGGCAGGGGTAGAAATTCACCCCTCCACTTT
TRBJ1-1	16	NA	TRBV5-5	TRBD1	CASSMTGGFMNTEAFF	TGTGCCAGCAGCATGACAGGGGGCTTCATGAACACTGAAGCTTTCTTT
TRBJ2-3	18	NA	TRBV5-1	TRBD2	CASSFGLAGGFGTDTQYF	TGCGCCAGCAGCTTCGGACTAGCGGGGGGGTTCGGCACAGATACGCAGTATTTT
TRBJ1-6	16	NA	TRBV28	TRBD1	CASRPPAGQFNSPLHF	TGTGCCAGCAGGCCACCGGCGGGACAGTTTAATTCACCCCTCCACTTT
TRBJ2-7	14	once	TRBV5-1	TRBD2	CASSTGLAGGEQYF	TGCGCCAGCAGCACCGGACTAGCGGGGGGAGAGCAGTACTTC
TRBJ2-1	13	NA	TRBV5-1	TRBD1	CASSVRQGNEQFF	TGCGCCAGCAGCGTCCGACAGGGTAATGAGCAGTTCTTC
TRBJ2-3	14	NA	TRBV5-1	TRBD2	CASSLLAAEDTQYF	TGCGCCAGCAGCTTGCTAGCGGCAGAAGATACGCAGTATTTT
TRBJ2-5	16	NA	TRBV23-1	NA	CASSRKNPGVQETQYF	TGCGCCAGCAGCCGAAAGAATCCAGGGGTGCAAGAGACCCAGTACTTC
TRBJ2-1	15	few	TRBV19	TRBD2	CASRELAGLYNEQFF	TGTGCCAGTAGGGAACTAGCGGGACTATACAATGAGCAGTTCTTC
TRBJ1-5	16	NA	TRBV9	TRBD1	CASSEGSGTANQPQHF	TGTGCCAGCAGCGAGGGCTCCGGGACAGCGAATCAGCCCCAGCATTTT
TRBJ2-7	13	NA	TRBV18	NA	CASSPGQTYEQYF	TGTGCCAGCTCACCAGGACAGACCTACGAGCAGTACTTC
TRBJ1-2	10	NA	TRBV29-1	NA	CSVHSGGYTF	TGCAGCGTTCACAGCGGTGGCTACACCTTC